A selection of T cell receptor beta chains follows, all from one sample in a study of blood T cell repertoires in COVID-19. Profiling relied on immunoSEQ multiplex PCR, and the TCRdb table lists in-frame clones only, not all of them. The sample yields about 77,000 clones, over 85% seen once. The specimen was peripheral blood. Every receptor here comes from an elderly woman with active or convalescent COVID-19. The CDR3 runs from the conserved cysteine through the conserved F or W. The D gene is left open where the match is weak. Not all rows give a size; the values are once, few, many and, for expanded clones, a class.

D gene	V gene	clone size	J gene	CDR3 protein	CDR3 DNA
.	TRBV11-2	.	TRBJ1-3	CASSSPTAFPSSGNTIYF	TGTGCCAGCAGCTCCCCGACAGCCTTCCCATCCTCTGGAAACACCATATATTTT
TRBD1	TRBV4-1	.	TRBJ2-4	CASSQDALRDRGDKNIQYF	TGCGCCAGCAGCCAAGATGCCCTCCGCGACAGGGGTGACAAAAACATTCAGTACTTC
TRBD1	TRBV5-1	.	TRBJ2-6	CASSLQGSGANVLTF	TGCGCCAGCAGCTTACAGGGGTCCGGGGCCAACGTCCTGACTTTC
TRBD1	TRBV6-6	.	TRBJ2-1	CASSYSKGQGNVEQFF	TGTGCCAGCAGTTACTCGAAGGGACAGGGGAATGTAGAGCAGTTCTTC
TRBD1	TRBV7-3	once	TRBJ1-2	CASSQMTGSGYTF	TGTGCCAGCAGCCAAATGACAGGGAGTGGCTACACCTTC
TRBD2	TRBV4-3	.	TRBJ2-6	CASSQQGGSQTGANVLTF	TGCGCCAGCAGCCAACAGGGAGGGAGCCAGACTGGGGCCAACGTCCTGACTTTC
TRBD2	TRBV11-2	.	TRBJ2-1	CASSPLAGAYNEQFF	TGTGCCAGCAGCCCCCTAGCGGGGGCTTACAATGAGCAGTTCTTC
.	TRBV19	.	TRBJ1-2	CASSTDGVFNYGYTF	TGTGCCAGTAGTACCGACGGAGTTTTTAACTATGGCTACACCTTC
.	TRBV12-3/TRBV12-4	.	TRBJ1-1	CASSSLAGVPAFF	TGTGCCAGCAGTTCCTTGGCAGGGGTGCCAGCTTTCTTT
TRBD2	TRBV7-6	.	TRBJ2-5	CASSRRLAGEETQYF	TGTGCCAGCAGCCGACGACTAGCGGGGGAAGAGACCCAGTACTTC
TRBD1	TRBV7-2	.	TRBJ1-2	CASSLESQGGNYGYTF	TGTGCCAGCAGCTTGGAATCTCAGGGGGGTAACTATGGCTACACCTTC
TRBD1	TRBV28	.	TRBJ2-7	CASSLYFKGPGQRSYEQYF	TGTGCCAGCAGTTTATATTTTAAAGGCCCGGGACAGCGTTCCTACGAGCAGTACTTC
.	TRBV2	.	TRBJ1-2	CASNLGGSNYGYTF	TGTGCCAGCAATCTTGGCGGATCTAACTATGGCTACACCTTC
TRBD2	TRBV19	once	TRBJ2-7	CASSQTSGGYEQYF	TGTGCCAGTAGTCAGACTAGCGGGGGCTACGAGCAGTACTTC
.	TRBV9	.	TRBJ2-2	CASSGTGGVTGELFF	TGTGCCAGCAGCGGCACAGGGGGGGTAACCGGGGAGCTGTTTTTT
.	TRBV6-2/TRBV6-3	once	TRBJ1-5	CASSPFGNQPQHF	TGTGCCAGCAGTCCCTTCGGCAATCAGCCCCAGCATTTT
.	TRBV28	.	TRBJ1-2	CASSPGGVAKGGYTF	TGTGCCAGCAGTCCTGGGGGGGTGGCTAAGGGTGGCTACACCTTC
.	TRBV2	.	TRBJ2-5	CASSAQEQETQYF	TGTGCCAGCAGTGCACAGGAGCAAGAGACCCAGTACTTC
.	TRBV7-9	.	TRBJ1-4	CASSLRVRGVYEKLFF	TGTGCCAGCAGCCTAAGGGTCCGGGGAGTTTATGAAAAACTGTTTTTT
TRBD2	TRBV28	.	TRBJ2-5	CASSWSGAGGQETQYF	TGTGCCAGCAGTTGGTCTGGAGCGGGGGGTCAAGAGACCCAGTACTTC
.	TRBV7-9	.	TRBJ1-2	CASSFPETAPDYGYTF	TGTGCCAGCAGCTTCCCCGAGACAGCCCCGGACTATGGCTACACCTTC
.	TRBV18	.	TRBJ1-2	CASSPSQNYGYTF	TGTGCCAGCTCACCATCACAGAACTATGGCTACACCTTC
.	TRBV5-6	.	TRBJ1-2	CASSDLPREGDGYTF	TGTGCCAGCAGCGACTTACCCAGGGAGGGCGATGGCTACACCTTC
.	TRBV4-3	.	TRBJ2-2	CASSVDITGELFF	TGCGCCAGCAGCGTCGACATCACCGGGGAGCTGTTTTTT
.	TRBV19	.	TRBJ1-1	CASTQRNTEAFF	TGTGCCAGTACACAGAGGAACACTGAAGCTTTCTTT
TRBD2	TRBV3-1/TRBV3-2	.	TRBJ2-5	CASSRIAGGLSETQYF	TGTGCCAGCAGCAGGATAGCGGGGGGCCTCTCAGAGACCCAGTACTTC
TRBD2	TRBV7-2	few	TRBJ2-7	CASSSSGGAGDEQYF	TGTGCCAGCAGCAGTAGCGGGGGGGCCGGCGACGAGCAGTACTTC